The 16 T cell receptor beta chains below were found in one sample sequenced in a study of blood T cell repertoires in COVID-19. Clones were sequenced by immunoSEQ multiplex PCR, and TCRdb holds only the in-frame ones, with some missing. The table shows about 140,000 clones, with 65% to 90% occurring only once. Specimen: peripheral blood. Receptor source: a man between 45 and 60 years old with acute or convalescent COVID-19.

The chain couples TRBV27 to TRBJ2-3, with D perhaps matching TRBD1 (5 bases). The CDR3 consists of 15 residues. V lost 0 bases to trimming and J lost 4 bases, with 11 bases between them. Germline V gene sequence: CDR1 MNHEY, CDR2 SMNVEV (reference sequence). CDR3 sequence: CASSLSGQGADTQYF. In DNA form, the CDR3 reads TGTGCCAGCAGTTTATCGGGCCAGGGTGCAGATACGCAGTATTTT.

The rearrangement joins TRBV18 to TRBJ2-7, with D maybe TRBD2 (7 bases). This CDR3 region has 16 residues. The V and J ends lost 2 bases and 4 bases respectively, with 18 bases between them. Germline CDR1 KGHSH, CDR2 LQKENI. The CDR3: CASSPRGGTNIYEQYF. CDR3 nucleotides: TGTGCCAGCTCACCAAGGGGGGGCACGAATATATACGAGCAGTACTTC.

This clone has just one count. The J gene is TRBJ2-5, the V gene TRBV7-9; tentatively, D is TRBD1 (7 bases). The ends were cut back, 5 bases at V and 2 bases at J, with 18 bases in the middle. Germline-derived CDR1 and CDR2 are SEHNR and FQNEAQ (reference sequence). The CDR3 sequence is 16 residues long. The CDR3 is CASSPSRGVRQETQYF. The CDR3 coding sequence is TGTGCCAGCAGCCCTAGCAGGGGGGTCAGGCAAGAGACCCAGTACTTC. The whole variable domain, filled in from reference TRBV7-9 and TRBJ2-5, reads DTGVSQNPRHKITKRGQNVTFRCDPISEHNRLYWYRQTLGQGPEFLTYFQNEAQLEKSRLLSDRFSAERPKGSFSTLEIQRTEQGDSAMYLCASSPSRGVRQETQYFGPGTRLLVL.

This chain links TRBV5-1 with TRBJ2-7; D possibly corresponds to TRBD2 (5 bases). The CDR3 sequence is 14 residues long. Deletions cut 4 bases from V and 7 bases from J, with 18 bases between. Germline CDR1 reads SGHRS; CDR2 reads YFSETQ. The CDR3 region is CASSLEGIGREQYF. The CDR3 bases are TGCGCCAGCAGCCTAGAGGGAATTGGTCGTGAGCAGTACTTC. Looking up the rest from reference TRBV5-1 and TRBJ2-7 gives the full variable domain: KAGVTQTPRYLIKTRGQQVTLSCSPISGHRSVSWYQQTPGQGLQFLFEYFSETQRNKGNFPGRFSGRQFSNSRSEMNVSTLELGDSALYLCASSLEGIGREQYFGPGTRLTVT.

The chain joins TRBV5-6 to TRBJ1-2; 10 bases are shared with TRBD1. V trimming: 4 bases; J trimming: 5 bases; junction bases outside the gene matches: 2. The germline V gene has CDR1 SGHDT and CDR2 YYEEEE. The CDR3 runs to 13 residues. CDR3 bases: TGTGCCAGCAGCGCGGGACAGGGGTATGGCTACACCTTC. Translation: CASSAGQGYGYTF.

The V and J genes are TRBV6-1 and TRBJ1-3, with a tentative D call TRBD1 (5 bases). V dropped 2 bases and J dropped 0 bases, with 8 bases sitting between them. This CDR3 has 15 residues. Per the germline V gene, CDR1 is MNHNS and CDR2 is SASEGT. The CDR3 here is CASSEQGSSGNTIYF. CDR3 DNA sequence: TGTGCCAGCAGTGAACAGGGTAGCTCTGGAAACACCATATATTTT.

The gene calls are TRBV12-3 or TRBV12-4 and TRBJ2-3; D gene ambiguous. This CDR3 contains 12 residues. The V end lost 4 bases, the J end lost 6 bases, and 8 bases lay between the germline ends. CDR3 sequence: CASSWAPDTQYF. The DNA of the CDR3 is TGTGCCAGCAGTTGGGCCCCCGATACGCAGTATTTT.

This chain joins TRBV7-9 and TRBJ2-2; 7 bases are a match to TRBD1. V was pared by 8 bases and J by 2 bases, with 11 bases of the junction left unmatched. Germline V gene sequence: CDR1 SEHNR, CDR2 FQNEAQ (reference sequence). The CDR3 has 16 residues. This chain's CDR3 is CASVPYRGDNTGELFF. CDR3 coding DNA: TGTGCCAGCGTCCCCTACAGGGGCGACAACACCGGGGAGCTGTTTTTT.

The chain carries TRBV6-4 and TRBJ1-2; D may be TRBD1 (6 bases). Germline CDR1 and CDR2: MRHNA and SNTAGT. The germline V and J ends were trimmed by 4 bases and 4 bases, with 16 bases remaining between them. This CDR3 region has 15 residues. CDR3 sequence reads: CASSATGQNLYGYTF. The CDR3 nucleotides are TGTGCCAGCAGTGCTACCGGACAGAATCTCTATGGCTACACCTTC.

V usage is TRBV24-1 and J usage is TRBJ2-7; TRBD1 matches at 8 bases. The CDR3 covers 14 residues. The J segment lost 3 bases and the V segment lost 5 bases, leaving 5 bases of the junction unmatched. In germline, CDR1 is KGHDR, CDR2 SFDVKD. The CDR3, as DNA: TGTGCCACCAGTGGAGGAGGACAGGGCTACGAGCAGTACTTC. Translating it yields CATSGGGQGYEQYF.

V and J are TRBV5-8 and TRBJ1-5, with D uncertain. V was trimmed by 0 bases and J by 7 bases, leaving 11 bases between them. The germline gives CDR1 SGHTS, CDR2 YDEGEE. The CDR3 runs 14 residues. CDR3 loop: CASSLGIPSQPQHF. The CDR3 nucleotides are TGTGCCAGCAGCTTGGGAATTCCGAGCCAGCCCCAGCATTTT.

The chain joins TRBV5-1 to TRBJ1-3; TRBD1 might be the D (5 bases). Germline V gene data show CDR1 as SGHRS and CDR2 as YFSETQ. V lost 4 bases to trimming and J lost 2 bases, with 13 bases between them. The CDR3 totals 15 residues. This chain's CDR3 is CASSMTAMAGNTIYF. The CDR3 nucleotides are TGCGCCAGCAGCATGACAGCAATGGCTGGAAACACCATATATTTT. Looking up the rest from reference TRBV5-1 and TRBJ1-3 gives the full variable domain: KAGVTQTPRYLIKTRGQQVTLSCSPISGHRSVSWYQQTPGQGLQFLFEYFSETQRNKGNFPGRFSGRQFSNSRSEMNVSTLELGDSALYLCASSMTAMAGNTIYFGEGSWLTVV.

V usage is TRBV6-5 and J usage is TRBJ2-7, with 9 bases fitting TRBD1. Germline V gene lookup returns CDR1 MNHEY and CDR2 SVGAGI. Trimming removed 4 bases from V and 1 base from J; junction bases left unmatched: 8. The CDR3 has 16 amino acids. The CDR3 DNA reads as TGTGCCAGCAGTTTTCAAAAAGGGACAGGGTCCTACGAGCAGTACTTC. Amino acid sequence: CASSFQKGTGSYEQYF.

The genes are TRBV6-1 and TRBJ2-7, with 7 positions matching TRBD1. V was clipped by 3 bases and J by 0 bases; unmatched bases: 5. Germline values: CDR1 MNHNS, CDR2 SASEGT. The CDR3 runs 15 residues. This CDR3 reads CASSDGQAPSYEQYF. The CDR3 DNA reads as TGTGCCAGCAGTGATGGACAGGCCCCCTCCTACGAGCAGTACTTC.

CDR3 in amino acids: CASSVGLASYNEQFF. The CDR3 bases are TGTGCCAGCAGCGTAGGACTAGCTTCCTACAATGAGCAGTTCTTC. This chain links TRBV9 with TRBJ2-1; TRBD2 agrees at 7 bases. V shed 0 bases, J shed 1 base, and the junction held 1 base outside the gene matches. The CDR3 covers 15 residues. Germline V CDR1 and CDR2: SGDLS, YYNGEE.

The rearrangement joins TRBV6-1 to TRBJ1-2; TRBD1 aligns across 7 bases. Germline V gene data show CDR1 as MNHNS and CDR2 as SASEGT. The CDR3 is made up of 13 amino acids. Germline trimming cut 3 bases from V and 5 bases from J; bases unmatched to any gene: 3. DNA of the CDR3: TGTGCCAGCAGTGAGACAGGGAGGTATGGCTACACCTTC. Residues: CASSETGRYGYTF.